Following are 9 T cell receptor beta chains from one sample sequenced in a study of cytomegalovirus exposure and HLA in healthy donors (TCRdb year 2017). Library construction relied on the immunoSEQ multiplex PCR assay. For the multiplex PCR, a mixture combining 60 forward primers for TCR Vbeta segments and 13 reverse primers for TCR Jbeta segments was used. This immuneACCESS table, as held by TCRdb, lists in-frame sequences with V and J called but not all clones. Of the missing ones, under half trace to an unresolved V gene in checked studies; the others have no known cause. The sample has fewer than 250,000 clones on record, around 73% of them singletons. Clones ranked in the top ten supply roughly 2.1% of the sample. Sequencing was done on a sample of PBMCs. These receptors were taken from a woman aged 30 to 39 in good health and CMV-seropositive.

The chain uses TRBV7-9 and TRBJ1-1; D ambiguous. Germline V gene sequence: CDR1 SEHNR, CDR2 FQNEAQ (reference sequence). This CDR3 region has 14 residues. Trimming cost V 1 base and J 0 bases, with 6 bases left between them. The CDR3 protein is CASSLGAVNTEAFF. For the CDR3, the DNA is TGTGCCAGCAGCTTAGGTGCGGTGAACACTGAAGCTTTCTTT.

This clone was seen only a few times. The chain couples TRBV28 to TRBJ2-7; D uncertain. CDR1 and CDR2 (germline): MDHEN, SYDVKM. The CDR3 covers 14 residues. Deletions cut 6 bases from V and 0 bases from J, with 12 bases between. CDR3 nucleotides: TGTGCCAGCAGCCAAACATGGAGCTCCTACGAGCAGTACTTC. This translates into CASSQTWSSYEQYF.

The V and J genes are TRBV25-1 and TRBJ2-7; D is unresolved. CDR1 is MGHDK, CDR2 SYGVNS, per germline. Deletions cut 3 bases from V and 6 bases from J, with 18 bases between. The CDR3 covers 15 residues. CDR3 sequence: CASSDLADLLSEQYF. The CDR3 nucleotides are TGTGCCAGCAGTGATTTAGCCGACCTTCTCTCCGAGCAGTACTTC.

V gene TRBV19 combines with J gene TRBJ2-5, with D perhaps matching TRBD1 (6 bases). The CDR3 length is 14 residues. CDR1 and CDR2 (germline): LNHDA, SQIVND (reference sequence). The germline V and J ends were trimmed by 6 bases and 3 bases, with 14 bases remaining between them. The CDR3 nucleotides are TGTGCCAGTAGCCCCAGGGGCGGTGAAGAGACCCAGTACTTC. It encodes CASSPRGGEETQYF.

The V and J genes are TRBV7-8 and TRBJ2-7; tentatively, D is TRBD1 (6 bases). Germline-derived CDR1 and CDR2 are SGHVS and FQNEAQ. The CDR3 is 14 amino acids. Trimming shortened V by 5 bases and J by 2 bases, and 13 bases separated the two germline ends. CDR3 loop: CASSRQVFAYEQYF. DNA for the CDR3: TGTGCCAGCAGCAGACAGGTCTTCGCCTACGAGCAGTACTTC.

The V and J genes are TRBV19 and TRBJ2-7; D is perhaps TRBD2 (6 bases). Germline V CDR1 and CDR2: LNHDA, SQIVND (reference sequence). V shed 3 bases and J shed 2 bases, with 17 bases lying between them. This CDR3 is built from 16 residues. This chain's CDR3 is CASSISLNGGPYEQYF. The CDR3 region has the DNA TGTGCCAGTAGTATCTCCCTTAATGGAGGGCCCTACGAGCAGTACTTC.

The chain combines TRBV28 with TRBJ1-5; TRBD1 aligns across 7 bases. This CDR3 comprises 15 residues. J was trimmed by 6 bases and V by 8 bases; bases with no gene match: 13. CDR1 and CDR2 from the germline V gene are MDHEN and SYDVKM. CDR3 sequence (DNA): TGTGCCAGCCATTATGCAGGGGGAGCAGGTCAGCCCCAGCATTTT. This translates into CASHYAGGAGQPQHF.

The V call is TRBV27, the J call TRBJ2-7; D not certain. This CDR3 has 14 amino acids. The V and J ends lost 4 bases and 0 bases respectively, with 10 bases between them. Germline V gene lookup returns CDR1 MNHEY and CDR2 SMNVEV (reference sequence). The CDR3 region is CASSCQILSYEQYF. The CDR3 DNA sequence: TGTGCCAGCAGTTGTCAGATTCTCTCCTACGAGCAGTACTTC.

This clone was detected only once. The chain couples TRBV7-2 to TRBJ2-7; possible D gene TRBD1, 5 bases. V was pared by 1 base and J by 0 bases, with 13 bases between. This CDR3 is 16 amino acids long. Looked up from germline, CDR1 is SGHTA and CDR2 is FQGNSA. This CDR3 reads CASSLGLGVLSYEQYF. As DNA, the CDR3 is TGTGCCAGCAGCTTAGGCTTAGGGGTTCTCTCCTACGAGCAGTACTTC.